Relative to its sample, the clone carrying this T cell receptor (beta chain) is medium-sized. The antigen is not known. The germline V and J ends were trimmed by 6 bases and 6 bases, with 10 bases remaining between them. The V gene's germline CDR1 is SQVTM and CDR2 ANQGSEA. The CDR3 spans 11 residues. RNA transcripts were the template, and TCR beta CDR3 regions were amplified from them. Following a first-round RT-PCR that used HTBI primers, a second-round multiplex PCR was carried out. TCRdb called the multiplex PCR reads again in MiXCR, with one record for every CDR3 protein. The profile shows about 14,000 distinct CDR3 sequences, approximately 49% of them singletons. The entry originates in a study of Graves' ophthalmopathy and Graves' hyperthyroidism. Study observations and caveats: Most expanded clonotypes from thyroid (those above 0.001 frequency) were also found in blood. A classifier, a 13-signature model, separated ophthalmopathy from stable hyperthyroidism with nearly 90% sensitivity and less than 83% specificity.

Other autoimmune disease, uncontrolled infection, pregnancy and lactation led to exclusion. PBMCs came from roughly 10 ml of fresh peripheral blood. The TCR comes from a woman in her 30s with Graves' ophthalmopathy. Sequenced: peripheral blood. The chain recombines TRBV29-1 with TRBJ2-3; D remains unclear. Written as DNA, the CDR3 is TGCAGCGTGGCGCCCAGGGATACGCAGTATTTT. Translated, it gives CSVAPRDTQYF.